These T cell receptor beta chains were read from a single sample in a study of blood T cell repertoires in COVID-19. Repertoires were generated with immunoSEQ multiplex PCR, while TCRdb's copy carries only in-frame clones and drops some. The sample carries approximately 110,000 clones, 60% to 80% recorded once. The sequenced sample consisted of peripheral blood. The receptors were sampled from an elderly man with COVID-19, enrolled during active disease. Each CDR3 is given with its conserved first and last residue. D genes are given only for firm matches. Clone size is not always given. Where it is, it says once, few, many or a class for expanded clones.

TRBD1	TRBV7-2	.	TRBJ2-7	TGTGCCAGCAGCTTATACAGGGGCCCCTTGTCCGAGCAGTACTTC	CASSLYRGPLSEQYF
.	TRBV28	.	TRBJ1-3	TGTGCCGGCGTTACAGGTCACTCTGGAAACACCATATATTTT	CAGVTGHSGNTIYF
.	TRBV6-5	once	TRBJ1-1	TGTGCCAGCACCCAGAACACTGAAGCTTTCTTT	CASTQNTEAFF
.	TRBV21-1	.	TRBJ2-7	TGTGCCAGCAGCAAAGGGGACAGGAGGAGCCTGATGTACGAGCAGTACTTC	CASSKGDRRSLMYEQYF
.	TRBV19	few	TRBJ1-5	TGTGCCAGTAGATCAGGTTTATTCGGCAATCAGCCCCAGCATTTT	CASRSGLFGNQPQHF
.	TRBV20-1	.	TRBJ2-7	TGCAGTGCAGGGGGCTACGAGCAGTACTTC	CSAGGYEQYF
.	TRBV27	.	TRBJ2-7	TGTGCCAGCAGTCCCCAAGGGAGCACCGTATACGAGCAGTACTTC	CASSPQGSTVYEQYF
.	TRBV11-2	.	TRBJ2-7	TGTGCCAGCAGCTTAGCCATGCCCCTTGGACTAACCTACGAGCAGTACTTC	CASSLAMPLGLTYEQYF
.	TRBV5-3	.	TRBJ1-2	TGTGCCAGAAGCTTGTCAGATTTTGGCTATGGCTACACCTTC	CARSLSDFGYGYTF
TRBD2	TRBV2	.	TRBJ2-7	TGTGCCAGCAGTTCCCGATTCCAAACTAGCGGGAGGGCCTACGAGCAGTACTTC	CASSSRFQTSGRAYEQYF
TRBD2	TRBV19	.	TRBJ2-3	TGTGCCGAACTAGCGAGTCACTGCACAGATACGCAGTATTTT	CAELASHCTDTQYF
TRBD2	TRBV14	few	TRBJ2-3	TGTGCCAGCCAGGAAGTGAGCGGGAGGCCCACAGATACGCAGTATTTT	CASQEVSGRPTDTQYF
.	TRBV18	.	TRBJ1-5	TGTGCCAGCTCACAGACAGGAGCAGGTCAGCCCCAGCATTTT	CASSQTGAGQPQHF
.	TRBV6-4	.	TRBJ2-7	TGTGCCAGCAGTGGCCGGGGGTGCACCTACGAGCAGTACTTC	CASSGRGCTYEQYF
.	TRBV5-1	few	TRBJ1-3	TGCGCCAGCAGCTTGAGCAGGGCTACCTATTCTGGAAACACCATATATTTT	CASSLSRATYSGNTIYF
TRBD2	TRBV28	.	TRBJ2-1	TGTGCCAGCAGGGTAGGGACTAGCGGAAACTACAATGAGCAGTTCTTC	CASRVGTSGNYNEQFF
.	TRBV28	.	TRBJ1-1	TGTGCCAGCAGTTTTGCGGCAGGGGCCATGAACACTGAAGCTTTCTTT	CASSFAAGAMNTEAFF
.	TRBV9	.	TRBJ1-3	TGTGCCAGCAGCGTAGGGGCAGGGGTTGGAAACACCATATATTTT	CASSVGAGVGNTIYF
.	TRBV7-3	.	TRBJ2-2	TGTGCCAGCAGCTCCGTGACCGGGGAGCTGTTTTTT	CASSSVTGELFF
TRBD1	TRBV10-2	.	TRBJ2-7	TGCGCCAGCAGAGACCGGACAGGGAGACGCTACGAGCAGTACTTC	CASRDRTGRRYEQYF
TRBD2	TRBV3-1/TRBV3-2	.	TRBJ2-2	TGTGCCAGCAGCCAAGTTGCGGGGGGAGCCGGGGAGCTGTTTTTT	CASSQVAGGAGELFF
TRBD2	TRBV5-6	.	TRBJ2-7	TGTGCCAGCAGCACGGGGACTAGCTACGAGCAGTACTTC	CASSTGTSYEQYF
.	TRBV6-5	.	TRBJ1-1	TGTGCCACCATCGACACGGGGGGCGCAAACACTGAAGCTTTCTTT	CATIDTGGANTEAFF
TRBD2	TRBV29-1	.	TRBJ2-7	TGCAGCGTTGATAACGACCTAGCGGGAGGCTCCTACGAGCAGTACTTC	CSVDNDLAGGSYEQYF
.	TRBV20-1	.	TRBJ1-5	TGCAGTGCTAGTTCGGCAGGCCTCAATCAGCCCCAGCATTTT	CSASSAGLNQPQHF
TRBD2	TRBV7-2	.	TRBJ2-2	TGTGCCAGCCTACTTTCGGGAGGGAACACCGGGGAGCTGTTTTTT	CASLLSGGNTGELFF
TRBD2	TRBV4-2	.	TRBJ2-5	TGTGCCAGCAGCCCAGGCGGGCTAGCGGGACGGGAGACCCAGTACTTC	CASSPGGLAGRETQYF
TRBD1	TRBV15	few	TRBJ1-1	TGTGCCACCAGCAGAGGAACAGGGGGAACTGAAGCTTTCTTT	CATSRGTGGTEAFF
.	TRBV3-1/TRBV3-2	few	TRBJ2-2	TGTGCCAGCAGCCATCTCGGGAACACCGGGGAGCTGTTTTTT	CASSHLGNTGELFF
.	TRBV12-5	.	TRBJ2-7	TGTGCTAGTGGTTTTAGCGGTCTGAGCTCCTACGAGCAGTACTTC	CASGFSGLSSYEQYF
.	TRBV10-3	.	TRBJ2-4	TGTGCCATCAGTGGTTCGAGTTCTGGCATTCAGTACTTC	CAISGSSSGIQYF
.	TRBV28	.	TRBJ2-3	TGTGCCAGCAGTTTAGCGGGCCCGCTACATACGCAGTATTTT	CASSLAGPLHTQYF
.	TRBV19	once	TRBJ1-2	TGTGCCAGTAGTATAGTTCCGGCGGCGATAGACTATGGCTACACCTTC	CASSIVPAAIDYGYTF
TRBD1	TRBV7-2	few	TRBJ2-5	TGTGCCAGCAGCTGGACAGGGATGCAGACCCAGTACTTC	CASSWTGMQTQYF
TRBD1	TRBV2	.	TRBJ1-2	TGTGCCAGCGGGGCAGGGGGCGGCTACACCTTC	CASGAGGGYTF
TRBD1	TRBV3-1/TRBV3-2	.	TRBJ2-3	TGTGCCAGCAGCCGAGGACAGGGGGGCCCAGATACGCAGTATTTT	CASSRGQGGPDTQYF
.	TRBV5-4	.	TRBJ1-2	TGTGCCAGCAGTAAACCCGCGGGTTACTATGGCTACACCTTC	CASSKPAGYYGYTF
.	TRBV2	.	TRBJ1-3	TGTGCCAGCAGCGAGACAAGCTCTGGAAACACCATATATTTT	CASSETSSGNTIYF
TRBD1	TRBV2	.	TRBJ1-1	TGTGCCAGCAGTCAATTGACAGGGATGAACACTGAAGCTTTCTTT	CASSQLTGMNTEAFF
TRBD2	TRBV11-2	.	TRBJ2-3	TGTGCCAGCAGCTTAGATGCGAGACTAGCGGGTGGGGATACGCAGTATTTT	CASSLDARLAGGDTQYF
TRBD2	TRBV5-1	.	TRBJ2-2	TGCGCCAGCAGCCCGGTGGGGGGGGCGAACACCGGGGAGCTGTTTTTT	CASSPVGGANTGELFF
TRBD1	TRBV6-1	once	TRBJ1-6	TGTGCCAGCAGTGAATTGCGGACAGGGGGACTGACCACCCTCCACTTT	CASSELRTGGLTTLHF
TRBD2	TRBV29-1	.	TRBJ2-7	TGCAGCGTTGAAGATGGGCGGGAGCGGAGGCACGAGCAGTACTTC	CSVEDGRERRHEQYF
TRBD1	TRBV7-9	many	TRBJ2-7	TGTGCCAGCAGCCAATGGACAGGGGGCGTGAGGGCCTACGAGCAGTACTTC	CASSQWTGGVRAYEQYF